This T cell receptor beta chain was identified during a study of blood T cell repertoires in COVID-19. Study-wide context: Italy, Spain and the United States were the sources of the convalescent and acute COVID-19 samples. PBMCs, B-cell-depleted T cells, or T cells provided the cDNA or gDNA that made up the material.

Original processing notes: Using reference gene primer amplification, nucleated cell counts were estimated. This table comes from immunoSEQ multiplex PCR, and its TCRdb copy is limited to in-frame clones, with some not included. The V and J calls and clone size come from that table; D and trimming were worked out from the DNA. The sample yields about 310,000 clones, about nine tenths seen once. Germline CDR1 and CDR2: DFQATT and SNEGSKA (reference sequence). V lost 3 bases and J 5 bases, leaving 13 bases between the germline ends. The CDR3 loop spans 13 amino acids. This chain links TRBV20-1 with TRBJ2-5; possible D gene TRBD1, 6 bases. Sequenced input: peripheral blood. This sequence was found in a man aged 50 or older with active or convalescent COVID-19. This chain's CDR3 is CSASNRDTETQYF. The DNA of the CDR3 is TGCAGTGCTAGTAACCGGGACACGGAGACCCAGTACTTC.